Below are 18 T cell receptor beta chains sequenced from a single sample in a study of blood T cell repertoires in COVID-19 (dated by TCRdb to the early 2020s). Library generation was performed with the immunoSEQ multiplex PCR assay. As stored in TCRdb, this immuneACCESS dataset retains in-frame rearrangements with V and J assigned. A fraction of the clones does not appear; measured against another copy, unresolved V genes explain less than half of the discrepancy, and the remainder lacks a known reason. In this sample the table shows roughly 390,000 clones, approximately 81% of which occur a single time. The ten largest clones capture about 3.6% of the sample. The specimen was peripheral blood. These receptors originate from a woman younger than 30 with acute or convalescent COVID-19.

The chain joins TRBV14 to TRBJ1-1, with TRBD1 matching over 8 bases. The CDR3 extends over 16 amino acids. The germline gives CDR1 SGHDN, CDR2 FVKESK. J was trimmed by 3 bases and V by 0 bases; bases with no gene match: 6. CDR3 DNA: TGTGCCAGCAGCCAAGACAGGGGGCGAGGCGACACTGAAGCTTTCTTT. Amino acids: CASSQDRGRGDTEAFF. The whole variable domain, remainder taken from reference TRBV14 and TRBJ1-1, is EAGVTQFPSHSVIEKGQTVTLRCDPISGHDNLYWYRRVMGKEIKFLLHFVKESKQDESGMPNNRFLAERTGGTYSTLKVQPAELEDSGVYFCASSQDRGRGDTEAFFGQGTRLTVV.

The chain links TRBV5-1 to TRBJ1-2, with no clear D. Trimming cost V 0 bases and J 6 bases, with 12 bases left between them. This CDR3 comprises 14 residues. CDR1 SGHRS and CDR2 YFSETQ come from the germline V gene. The CDR3 loop is CASSLADTEDGYTF. The CDR3 nucleotides are TGCGCCAGCAGCTTGGCCGATACAGAAGATGGCTACACCTTC.

The V gene is TRBV6-5, the J gene TRBJ1-5; 7 bases align to TRBD1. With 10 bases clipped from V and 1 base from J, the junction kept 10 bases outside the gene matches. The CDR3 loop spans 15 amino acids. Germline V gives CDR1 MNHEY, CDR2 SVGAGI. CDR3 residues: CATAAVTGSNQPQHF. CDR3 nucleotides: TGTGCCACTGCCGCCGTGACAGGGAGCAATCAGCCCCAGCATTTT.

The chain recombines TRBV5-1 with TRBJ2-7; 9 bases fit TRBD1. With V trimmed by 2 bases and J by 5 bases, 8 bases remained unmatched. The germline V gene encodes CDR1 SGHRS and CDR2 YFSETQ. The CDR3 has 15 amino acids. The CDR3 loop reads CASSFRQQGANEQYF. The DNA for the CDR3 is TGCGCCAGCAGCTTCCGCCAACAGGGGGCCAACGAGCAGTACTTC. The whole variable domain, remainder taken from reference TRBV5-1 and TRBJ2-7, is KAGVTQTPRYLIKTRGQQVTLSCSPISGHRSVSWYQQTPGQGLQFLFEYFSETQRNKGNFPGRFSGRQFSNSRSEMNVSTLELGDSALYLCASSFRQQGANEQYFGPGTRLTVT.

This rearrangement joins TRBV11-2 to TRBJ2-5, with 12 bases matching TRBD2. Losses at the gene ends were 5 bases for V and 6 bases for J; bases not matched to a gene: 10. The CDR3 has 16 amino acids. The germline V gene has CDR1 SGHAT and CDR2 FQNNGV. The CDR3 sequence: CASSQMTSGSMKTQYF. CDR3 in DNA: TGTGCCAGCAGCCAAATGACTAGCGGGAGTATGAAGACCCAGTACTTC.

V gene TRBV12-3 or TRBV12-4 combines with J gene TRBJ2-2; no firm D call. Trimming stripped 6 bases from V and 3 bases from J, with 5 bases between. The CDR3 spans 12 residues. The CDR3 nucleotides read TGTGCCAGCAGGTCCTACACCGGGGAGCTGTTTTTT. This encodes CASRSYTGELFF.

The chain carries TRBV12-5 and TRBJ2-5, with 8 nucleotides matching TRBD1. This CDR3 contains 14 residues. CDR1 is LGHNT, CDR2 FRNRAP, per germline. The V and J ends lost 1 base and 4 bases, in that order; junction bases with no gene match: 2. As DNA, the CDR3 is TGTGCTAGTGGTTTGGAAGGACAGGGAGAGACCCAGTACTTC. Its translation is CASGLEGQGETQYF.

V gene TRBV5-1 combines with J gene TRBJ2-3; D may be TRBD2 (5 bases). The CDR3 runs 13 residues. Germline V lookup: CDR1 SGHRS, CDR2 YFSETQ. Between the trimmed V and J ends, which lost 0 bases and 4 bases, there was a span of 6 bases. CDR3 region: CASSLGTSDTQYF. CDR3 coding DNA: TGCGCCAGCAGCTTGGGGACTTCAGATACGCAGTATTTT.

CDR3 DNA: TGTGCCAGCAGCCAACCTAGCGCTGATGAGCAGTTCTTC. It codes for CASSQPSADEQFF. V usage is TRBV4-2 and J usage is TRBJ2-1, with D possibly being TRBD2 (6 bases). Trimming took off 2 bases at V and 8 bases at J, with 10 bases between the two ends. The V gene's germline CDR1 is LGHNA and CDR2 YNFKEQ. There are 13 residues in the CDR3.

This clone was seen a handful of times. The chain employs TRBV5-6 and TRBJ2-2, with TRBD1 as a possible D gene (6 bases). Deletions cut 4 bases from V and 2 bases from J, with 9 bases between. This CDR3 contains 14 residues. Germline V gene sequence: CDR1 SGHDT, CDR2 YYEEEE. CDR3 loop: CASSQGHNTGELFF. The CDR3 DNA sequence: TGTGCCAGCAGCCAGGGACACAACACCGGGGAGCTGTTTTTT.

The V gene is TRBV6-4, the J gene TRBJ1-3, with D perhaps TRBD1 (5 bases). This CDR3 region has 14 residues. Trimming cost V 7 bases and J 0 bases, with 10 bases left between them. Germline assignment: CDR1 MRHNA and CDR2 SNTAGT. The CDR3 loop is CASNRQSSGNTIYF. DNA of the CDR3: TGTGCCAGCAACCGACAGAGCTCTGGAAACACCATATATTTT.

The V and J genes are TRBV27 and TRBJ1-6; D gene uncertain. The ends were cut back, 8 bases at V and 0 bases at J, with 17 bases in the middle. The germline V gene has CDR1 MNHEY and CDR2 SMNVEV (reference sequence). The CDR3 has 17 residues. CDR3 sequence (DNA): TGTGCCAGCGGCCCGGGGATCCTCGGCTCCTATAATTCACCCCTCCACTTT. It yields the protein CASGPGILGSYNSPLHF.

The V and J genes are TRBV7-3 and TRBJ2-2, with a possible D match to TRBD2 (5 bases). CDR1 is SGHTA, CDR2 FQGTGA, per germline. CDR3 length equals 15 residues. V was trimmed by 1 base and J by 3 bases, leaving 9 bases between them. CDR3 region: CASSLIDGDTGELFF. The DNA of the CDR3 is TGTGCCAGCAGCTTAATAGACGGGGACACCGGGGAGCTGTTTTTT.

The CDR3 loop is CASRGGNEQFF. Written as DNA, the CDR3 is TGCGCCAGCCGTGGGGGGAATGAGCAGTTCTTC. J is TRBJ2-1 and V is TRBV5-1, with D tentatively TRBD2 (6 bases). This CDR3 contains 11 residues. The V gene's germline CDR1 is SGHRS and CDR2 YFSETQ. Trimming removed 7 bases at V and 7 bases at J, with 9 bases between.

The chain is built from TRBV28 and TRBJ1-4, with 12 bases matching TRBD1. The CDR3 spans 16 residues. Germline V gene sequence: CDR1 MDHEN, CDR2 SYDVKM. V was pared by 7 bases and J by 7 bases, with 10 bases of the junction left unmatched. The CDR3: CASTIWGGQGAEKLFF. CDR3 DNA: TGTGCCAGCACAATATGGGGGGGACAGGGGGCTGAAAAACTGTTTTTT.

The gene calls are TRBV2 and TRBJ1-3; D is unclear. Germline V CDR1 and CDR2: SNHLY, FYNNEI. The CDR3 totals 13 residues. Trimming cost V 8 bases and J 1 base, with 9 bases left between them. Here the CDR3 DNA reads TGTGCCAGCTTTCGTTCTTCTGGAAACACCATATATTTT. Amino acids: CASFRSSGNTIYF.

V is TRBV5-6 and J is TRBJ2-2; D unclear. The germline V gene encodes CDR1 SGHDT and CDR2 YYEEEE. The V and J ends lost 0 bases and 7 bases respectively, with 10 bases between them. The CDR3 loop spans 14 amino acids. In nucleotides, the CDR3 is TGTGCCAGCAGCTTGGCCCCGCGGTTCGGGGAGCTGTTTTTT. Its translation: CASSLAPRFGELFF.

This clone was counted between two and nine times. Additional DNA sequences in this sample encode the identical CDR3. CDR3 nucleotides: TGCGCCAGCAGCCCGTCGGGGGACACAGATACGCAGTATTTT. Protein: CASSPSGDTDTQYF. The chain carries TRBV5-1 and TRBJ2-3; a weak D match, TRBD2 (6 bases). Trimming took off 4 bases at V and 2 bases at J, with 11 bases between the two ends. This CDR3 spans 14 amino acids. The germline CDR1 and CDR2 sequences are SGHRS and YFSETQ. Together with reference TRBV5-1 and TRBJ2-3, the CDR3 gives the full variable domain: KAGVTQTPRYLIKTRGQQVTLSCSPISGHRSVSWYQQTPGQGLQFLFEYFSETQRNKGNFPGRFSGRQFSNSRSEMNVSTLELGDSALYLCASSPSGDTDTQYFGPGTRLTVL.